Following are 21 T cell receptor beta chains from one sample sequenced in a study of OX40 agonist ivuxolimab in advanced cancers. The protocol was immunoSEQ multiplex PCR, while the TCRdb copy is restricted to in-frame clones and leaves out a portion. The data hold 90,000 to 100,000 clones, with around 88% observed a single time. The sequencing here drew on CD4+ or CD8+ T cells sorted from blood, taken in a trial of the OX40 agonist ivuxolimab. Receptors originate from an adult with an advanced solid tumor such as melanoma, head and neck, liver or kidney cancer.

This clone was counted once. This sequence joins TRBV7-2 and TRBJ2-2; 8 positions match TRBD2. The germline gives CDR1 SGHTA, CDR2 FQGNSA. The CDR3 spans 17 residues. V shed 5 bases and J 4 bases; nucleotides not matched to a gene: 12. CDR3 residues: CASSLRGGAFSTGELFF. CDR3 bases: TGTGCCAGCAGCCTTCGGGGGGGCGCGTTTAGCACCGGGGAGCTGTTTTTT. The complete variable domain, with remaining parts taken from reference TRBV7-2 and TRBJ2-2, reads GAGVSQSPSNKVTEKGKDVELRCDPISGHTALYWYRQSLGQGLEFLIYFQGNSAPDKSGLPSDRFSAERTGGSVSTLTIQRTQQEDSAVYLCASSLRGGAFSTGELFFGEGSRLTVL.

The CDR3 nucleotides are TGTGCCAGCAGCTTAATGCGGGGGACCTACAATGAGCAGTTCTTC. This translates into CASSLMRGTYNEQFF. The chain is built from TRBV7-2 and TRBJ2-1, with 7 nucleotides matching TRBD2. Per the germline V gene, CDR1 is SGHTA and CDR2 is FQGNSA. V was clipped by 2 bases and J by 2 bases; unmatched bases: 3. CDR3 length: 15 amino acids.

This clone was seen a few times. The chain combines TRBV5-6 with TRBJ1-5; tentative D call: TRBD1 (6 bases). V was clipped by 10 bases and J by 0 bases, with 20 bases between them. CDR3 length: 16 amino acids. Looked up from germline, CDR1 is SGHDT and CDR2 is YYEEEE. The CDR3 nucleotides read TGTGCCCAGCAAGGGGGGGAGGTTTATAGCAATCAGCCCCAGCATTTT. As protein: CAQQGGEVYSNQPQHF.

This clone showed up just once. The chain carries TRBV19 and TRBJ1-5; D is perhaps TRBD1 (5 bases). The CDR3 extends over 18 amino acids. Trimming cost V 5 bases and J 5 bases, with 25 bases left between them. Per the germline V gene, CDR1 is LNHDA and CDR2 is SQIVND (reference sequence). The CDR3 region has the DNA TGTGCCAGTAGTCTCCGCGAAATCCGGCAGGGCGGCGATCAGCCCCAGCATTTT. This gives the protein CASSLREIRQGGDQPQHF.

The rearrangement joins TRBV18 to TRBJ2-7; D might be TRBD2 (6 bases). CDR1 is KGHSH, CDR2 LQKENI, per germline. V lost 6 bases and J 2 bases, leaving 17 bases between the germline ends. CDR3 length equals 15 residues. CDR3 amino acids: CASSPGLLGTYEQYF. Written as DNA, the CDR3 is TGTGCCAGCTCGCCGGGACTCCTAGGAACCTACGAGCAGTACTTC.

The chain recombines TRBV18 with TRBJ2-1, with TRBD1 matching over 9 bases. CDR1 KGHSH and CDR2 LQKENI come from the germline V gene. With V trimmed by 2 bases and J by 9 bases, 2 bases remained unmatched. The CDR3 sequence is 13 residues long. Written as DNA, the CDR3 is TGTGCCAGCTCACCAGACAGGGGGACTGAGCAGTTCTTC. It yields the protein CASSPDRGTEQFF.

The CDR3 loop reads CASSGQAFGVNSPLHF. The DNA for the CDR3 is TGTGCCAGCAGTGGACAGGCGTTTGGCGTTAATTCACCCCTCCACTTT. This chain connects TRBV6-1 to TRBJ1-6; possible D gene TRBD1, 6 bases. Per germline, CDR1 MNHNS and CDR2 SASEGT. V was cut by 4 bases and J by 6 bases, with 16 bases left in between. The CDR3 consists of 16 residues.

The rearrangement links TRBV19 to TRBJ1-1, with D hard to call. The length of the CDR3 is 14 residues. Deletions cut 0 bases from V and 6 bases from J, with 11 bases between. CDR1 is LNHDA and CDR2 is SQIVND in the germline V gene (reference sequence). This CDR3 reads CASSIDQRLPEAFF. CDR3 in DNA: TGTGCCAGTAGTATAGATCAGAGGTTGCCTGAAGCTTTCTTT.

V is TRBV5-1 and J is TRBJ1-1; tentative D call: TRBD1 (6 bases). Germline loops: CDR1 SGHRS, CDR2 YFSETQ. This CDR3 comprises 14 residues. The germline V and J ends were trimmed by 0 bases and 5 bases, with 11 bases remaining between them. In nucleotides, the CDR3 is TGCGCCAGCAGCTTGGCGGGGGCGGAGACTGAAGCTTTCTTT. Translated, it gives CASSLAGAETEAFF.

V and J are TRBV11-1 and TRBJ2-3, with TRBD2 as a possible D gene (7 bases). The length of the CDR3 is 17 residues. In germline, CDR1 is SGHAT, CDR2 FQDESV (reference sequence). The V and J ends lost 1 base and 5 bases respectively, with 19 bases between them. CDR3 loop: CASSLVGGRSVIDTQYF. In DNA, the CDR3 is TGTGCCAGCAGCTTAGTGGGGGGGCGGTCCGTCATAGATACGCAGTATTTT.

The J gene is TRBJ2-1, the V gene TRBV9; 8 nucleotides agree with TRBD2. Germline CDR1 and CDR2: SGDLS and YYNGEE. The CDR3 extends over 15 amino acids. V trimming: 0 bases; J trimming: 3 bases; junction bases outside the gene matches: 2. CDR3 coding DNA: TGTGCCAGCAGCGTAGGGCGGGGGGACTACAATGAGCAGTTCTTC. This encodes CASSVGRGDYNEQFF.

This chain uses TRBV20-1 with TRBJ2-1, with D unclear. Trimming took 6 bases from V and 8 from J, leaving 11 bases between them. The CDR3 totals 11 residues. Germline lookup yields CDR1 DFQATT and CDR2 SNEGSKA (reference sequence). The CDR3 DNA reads TGCAGTGCCCCACTGAGCTATGAGCAGTTCTTC. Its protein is CSAPLSYEQFF.

CDR3 nucleotides: TGTGCCAGCAGCCCCCGACTAGCGGTCAACACAGATACGCAGTATTTT. It specifies CASSPRLAVNTDTQYF. The rearrangement joins TRBV5-8 to TRBJ2-3; TRBD2 aligns across 9 bases. The V gene end was trimmed by 4 bases and the J gene end by 2 bases; junction bases not matched to a gene: 8. CDR1 is SGHTS, CDR2 YDEGEE, per germline. The CDR3 extends over 16 amino acids.

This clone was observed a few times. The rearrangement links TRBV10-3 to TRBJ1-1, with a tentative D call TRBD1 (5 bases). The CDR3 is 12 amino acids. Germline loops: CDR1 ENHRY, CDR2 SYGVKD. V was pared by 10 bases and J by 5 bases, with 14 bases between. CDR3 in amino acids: CATRGYGTEAFF. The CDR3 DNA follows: TGTGCCACACGGGGGTACGGGACTGAAGCTTTCTTT.

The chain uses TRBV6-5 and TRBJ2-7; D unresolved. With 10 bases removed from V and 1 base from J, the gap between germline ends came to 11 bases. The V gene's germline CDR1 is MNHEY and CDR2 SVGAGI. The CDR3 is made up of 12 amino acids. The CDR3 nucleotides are TGTGCCACTCGAAAAACTTCCTACGAGCAGTACTTC. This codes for CATRKTSYEQYF.

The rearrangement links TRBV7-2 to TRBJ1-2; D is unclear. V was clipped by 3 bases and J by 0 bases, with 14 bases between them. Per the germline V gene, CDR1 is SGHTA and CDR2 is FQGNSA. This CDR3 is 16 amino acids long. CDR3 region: CASSFYWGASNYGYTF. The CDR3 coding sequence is TGTGCCAGCAGCTTCTACTGGGGAGCCTCTAACTATGGCTACACCTTC.

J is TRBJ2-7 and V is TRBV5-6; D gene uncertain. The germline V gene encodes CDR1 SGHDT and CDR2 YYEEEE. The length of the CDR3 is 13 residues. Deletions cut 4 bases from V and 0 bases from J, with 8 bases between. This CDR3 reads CASSTSSSYEQYF. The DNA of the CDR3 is TGTGCCAGCAGCACGTCGAGCTCCTACGAGCAGTACTTC.

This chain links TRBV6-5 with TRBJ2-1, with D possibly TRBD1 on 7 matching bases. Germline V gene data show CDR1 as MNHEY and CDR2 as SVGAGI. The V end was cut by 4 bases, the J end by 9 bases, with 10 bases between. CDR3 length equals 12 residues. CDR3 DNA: TGTGCCAGCAGTTTGCAGGGGGGTGAGCAGTTCTTC. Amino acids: CASSLQGGEQFF.

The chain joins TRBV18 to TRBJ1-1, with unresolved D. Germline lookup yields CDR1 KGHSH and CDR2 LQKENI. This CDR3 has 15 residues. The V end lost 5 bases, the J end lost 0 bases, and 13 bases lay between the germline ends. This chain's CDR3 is CASSRSPTMNTEAFF. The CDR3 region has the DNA TGTGCCAGCTCAAGGTCTCCGACAATGAACACTGAAGCTTTCTTT.

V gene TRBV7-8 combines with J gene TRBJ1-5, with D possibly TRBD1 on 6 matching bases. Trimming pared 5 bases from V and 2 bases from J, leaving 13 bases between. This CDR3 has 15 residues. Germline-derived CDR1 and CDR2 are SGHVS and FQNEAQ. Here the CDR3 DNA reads TGTGCCAGCAGCAAACAGGGAGGCGGCAATCAGCCCCAGCATTTT. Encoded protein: CASSKQGGGNQPQHF. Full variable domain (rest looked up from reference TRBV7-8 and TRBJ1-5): GAGVSQSPRYKVAKRGQDVALRCDPISGHVSLFWYQQALGQGPEFLTYFQNEAQLDKSGLPSDRFFAERPEGSVSTLKIQRTQQEDSAVYLCASSKQGGGNQPQHFGDGTRLSIL.

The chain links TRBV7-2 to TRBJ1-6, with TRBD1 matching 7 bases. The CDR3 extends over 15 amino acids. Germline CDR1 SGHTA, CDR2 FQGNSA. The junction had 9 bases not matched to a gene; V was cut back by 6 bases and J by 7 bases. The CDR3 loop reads CASRFDRATNSPLHF. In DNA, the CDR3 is TGTGCCAGCAGATTCGACAGGGCCACGAATTCACCCCTCCACTTT. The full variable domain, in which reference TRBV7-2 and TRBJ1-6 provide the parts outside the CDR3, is GAGVSQSPSNKVTEKGKDVELRCDPISGHTALYWYRQSLGQGLEFLIYFQGNSAPDKSGLPSDRFSAERTGGSVSTLTIQRTQQEDSAVYLCASRFDRATNSPLHFGNGTRLTVT.